This paragraph reports one T cell receptor (beta chain). The antigen is not known. An end of the junction does not agree with germline; a read error may underlie this. Enrolled ophthalmopathy patients presented with a Clinical Activity Score of at least 3, a NOSPECS grade of at least 4, and disease duration under 3 months. A patient was excluded if there was uncontrolled infection, other autoimmune disease, pregnancy or lactation. There were TCR beta CDR3 regions amplified from RNA transcripts. The TCR CDR3 first-round RT-PCR relied on the HTBI primer set. TCRdb processed the multiplex PCR reads anew with MiXCR; each CDR3 protein has one entry. The table shows hundreds of thousands of distinct CDR3 sequences, with roughly 14% occurring only once. Germline V gene sequence: CDR1 KGHSH, CDR2 LQKENI. CDR3 length: 14 amino acids. The record originates from a study of T cells in Graves' hyperthyroidism and ophthalmopathy. General observations from the study: It was a median 6.5 months before onset that the model predicted ophthalmopathy. Most expanded thyroid clonotypes above 0.001 recurred in blood.

The specimen sequenced was blood. V and J are TRBV18 and TRBJ2-7; D is unclear. This TCR came from a man aged 18-30 years with Graves' ophthalmopathy. The CDR3 bases are TGTGCCAGCTCCGCCAACTTCTTCGCCTACGAGCAATACTTC. This encodes CASSANFFAYEQYF.